This TCR beta chain was observed in a study of blood T cell repertoires in COVID-19. At the level of the study: There were acute and convalescent COVID-19 samples, and they came from the United States, Italy and Spain. T cells, B-cell-depleted T cells, or PBMCs supplied cDNA or gDNA.

In the authors' workflow: How many nucleated cells were present was estimated from reference gene primer amplification. Assay: immunoSEQ multiplex PCR; the TCRdb copy retains only in-frame clones and omits some. The V and J calls and clone size are taken from that table; D and trimming were inferred from the DNA. The table shows some 240,000 clones, with around 80% occurring only once. V was clipped by 1 base and J by 1 base, with 9 bases between them. Germline V gene sequence: CDR1 SGDLS, CDR2 YYNGEE. The CDR3 sequence is 15 residues long. The chain employs TRBV9 and TRBJ2-1, with a possible D match to TRBD1 (6 bases). The receptor's source is a woman aged 40 to 50 who had recovered from COVID-19. Sequenced: peripheral blood. CDR3 amino acids: CASSVQGWSYNEQFF. The CDR3 DNA is TGTGCCAGCAGCGTACAGGGGTGGTCCTACAATGAGCAGTTCTTC. Full variable domain (missing parts from reference TRBV9 and TRBJ2-1): DSGVTQTPKHLITATGQRVTLRCSPRSGDLSVYWYQQSLDQGLQFLIQYYNGEERAKGNILERFSAQQFPDLHSELNLSSLELGDSALYFCASSVQGWSYNEQFFGPGTRLTVL.